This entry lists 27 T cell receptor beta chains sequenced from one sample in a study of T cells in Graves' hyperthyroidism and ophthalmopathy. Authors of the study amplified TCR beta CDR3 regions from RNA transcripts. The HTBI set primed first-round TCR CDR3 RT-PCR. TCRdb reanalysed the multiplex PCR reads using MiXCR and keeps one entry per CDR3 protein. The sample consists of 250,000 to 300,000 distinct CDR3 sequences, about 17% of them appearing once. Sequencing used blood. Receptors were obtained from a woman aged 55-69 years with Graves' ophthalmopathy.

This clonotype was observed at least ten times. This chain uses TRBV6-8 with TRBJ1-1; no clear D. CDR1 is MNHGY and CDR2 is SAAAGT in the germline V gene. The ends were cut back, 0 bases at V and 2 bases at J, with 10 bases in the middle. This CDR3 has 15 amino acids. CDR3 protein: CASSYSTGDNTEAFF. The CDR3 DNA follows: TGTGCCAGCAGTTACTCGACGGGAGACAACACTGAAGCTTTCTTT.

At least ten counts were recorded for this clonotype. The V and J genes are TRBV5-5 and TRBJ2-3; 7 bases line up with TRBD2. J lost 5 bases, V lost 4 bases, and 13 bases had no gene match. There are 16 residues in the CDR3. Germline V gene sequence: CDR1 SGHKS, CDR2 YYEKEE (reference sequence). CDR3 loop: CASSPGVAGVVDTQYF. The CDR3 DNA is TGTGCCAGCAGCCCCGGGGTTGCGGGAGTAGTAGATACGCAGTATTTT.

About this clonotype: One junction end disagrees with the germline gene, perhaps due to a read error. The CDR3 protein is CASSSELAYTEQFF. CDR3 in DNA: TGTGCCAGCAGCTCTGAACTAGCCTACACTGAGCAGTTCTTC. The V and J genes are TRBV7-9 and TRBJ2-1, with D possibly being TRBD2 (6 bases). Germline V gives CDR1 SEHNR, CDR2 FQNEAQ (reference sequence). The CDR3 has 14 residues.

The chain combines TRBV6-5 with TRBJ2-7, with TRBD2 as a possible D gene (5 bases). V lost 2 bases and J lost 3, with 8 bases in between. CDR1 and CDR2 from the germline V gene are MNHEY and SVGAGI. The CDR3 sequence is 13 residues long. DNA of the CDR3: TGTGCCAGCAGTTACCCCGACTACTACGAGCAGTACTTC. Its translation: CASSYPDYYEQYF.

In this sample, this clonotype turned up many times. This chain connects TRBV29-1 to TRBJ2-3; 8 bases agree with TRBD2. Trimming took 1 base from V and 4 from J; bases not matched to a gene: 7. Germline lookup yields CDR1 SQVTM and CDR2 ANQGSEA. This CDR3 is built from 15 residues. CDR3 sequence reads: CSVEGSYGGADTQYF. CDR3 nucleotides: TGCAGCGTTGAAGGTTCTTACGGGGGGGCAGATACGCAGTATTTT.

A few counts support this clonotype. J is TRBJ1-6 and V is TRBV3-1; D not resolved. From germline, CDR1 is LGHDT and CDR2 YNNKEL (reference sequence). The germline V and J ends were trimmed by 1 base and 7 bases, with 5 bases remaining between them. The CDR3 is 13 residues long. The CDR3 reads CASSQVGNSPLHF. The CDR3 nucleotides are TGTGCCAGCAGCCAAGTTGGAAATTCACCCCTCCACTTT. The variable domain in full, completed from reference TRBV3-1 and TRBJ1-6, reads DTAVSQTPKYLVTQMGNDKSIKCEQNLGHDTMYWYKQDSKKFLKIMFSYNNKELIINETVPNRFSPKSPDKAHLNLHINSLELGDSAVYFCASSQVGNSPLHFGNGTRLTVT.

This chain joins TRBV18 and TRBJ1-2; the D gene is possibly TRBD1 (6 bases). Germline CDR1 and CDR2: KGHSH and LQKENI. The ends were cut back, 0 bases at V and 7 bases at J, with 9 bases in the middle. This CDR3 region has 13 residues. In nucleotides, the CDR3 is TGTGCCAGCTCACCACCGGCAGGGGTTGGCTACACCTTC. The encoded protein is CASSPPAGVGYTF.

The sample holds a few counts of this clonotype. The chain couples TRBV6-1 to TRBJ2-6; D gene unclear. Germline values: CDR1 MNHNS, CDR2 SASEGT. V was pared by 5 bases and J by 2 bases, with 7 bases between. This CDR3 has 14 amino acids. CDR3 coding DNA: TGTGCCAGCAGTTTTAATCCTGGGGCCAACGTCCTGACTTTC. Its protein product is CASSFNPGANVLTF.

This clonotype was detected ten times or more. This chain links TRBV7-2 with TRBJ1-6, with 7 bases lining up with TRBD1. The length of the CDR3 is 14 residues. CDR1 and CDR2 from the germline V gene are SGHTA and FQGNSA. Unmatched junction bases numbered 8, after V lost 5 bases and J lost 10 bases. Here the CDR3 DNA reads TGTGCCAGCAGCAAAGACAGGGTGGGGTCACCCCTCCACTTT. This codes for CASSKDRVGSPLHF.

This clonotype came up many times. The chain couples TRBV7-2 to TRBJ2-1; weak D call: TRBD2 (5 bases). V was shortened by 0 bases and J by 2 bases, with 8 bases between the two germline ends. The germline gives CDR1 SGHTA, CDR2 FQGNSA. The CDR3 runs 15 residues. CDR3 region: CASSLASGTYNEQFF. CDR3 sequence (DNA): TGTGCCAGCAGCTTAGCGTCGGGGACCTACAATGAGCAGTTCTTC. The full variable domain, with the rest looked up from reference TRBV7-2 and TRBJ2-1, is GAGVSQSPSNKVTEKGKDVELRCDPISGHTALYWYRQSLGQGLEFLIYFQGNSAPDKSGLPSDRFSAERTGGSVSTLTIQRTQQEDSAVYLCASSLASGTYNEQFFGPGTRLTVL.

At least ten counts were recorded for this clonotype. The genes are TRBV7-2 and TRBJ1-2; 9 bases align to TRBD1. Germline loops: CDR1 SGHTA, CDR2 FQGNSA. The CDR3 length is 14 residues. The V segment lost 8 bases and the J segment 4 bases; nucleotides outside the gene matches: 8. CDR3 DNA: TGTGCCAGCGGATACCTGACAGGGGGCTATGGCTACACCTTC. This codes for CASGYLTGGYGYTF.

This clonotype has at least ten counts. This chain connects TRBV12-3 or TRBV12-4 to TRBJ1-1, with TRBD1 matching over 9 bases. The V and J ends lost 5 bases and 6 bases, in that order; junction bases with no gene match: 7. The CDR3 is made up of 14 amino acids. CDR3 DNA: TGTGCCAGCAGTAACCGGGACAGGGTCTCTGAAGCTTTCTTT. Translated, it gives CASSNRDRVSEAFF.

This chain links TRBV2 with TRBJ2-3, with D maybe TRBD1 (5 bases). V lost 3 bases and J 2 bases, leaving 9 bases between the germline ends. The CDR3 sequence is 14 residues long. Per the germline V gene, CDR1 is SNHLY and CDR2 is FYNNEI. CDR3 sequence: CASSEGPHTDTQYF. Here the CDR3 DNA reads TGTGCCAGCAGTGAGGGGCCACACACAGATACGCAGTATTTT.

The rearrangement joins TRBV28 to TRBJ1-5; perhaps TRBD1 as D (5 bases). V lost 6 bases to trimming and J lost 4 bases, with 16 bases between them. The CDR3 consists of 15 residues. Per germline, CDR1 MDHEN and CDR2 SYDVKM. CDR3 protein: CASRVPGSINQPQHF. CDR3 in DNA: TGTGCCAGCAGAGTTCCAGGGTCAATTAATCAGCCCCAGCATTTT.

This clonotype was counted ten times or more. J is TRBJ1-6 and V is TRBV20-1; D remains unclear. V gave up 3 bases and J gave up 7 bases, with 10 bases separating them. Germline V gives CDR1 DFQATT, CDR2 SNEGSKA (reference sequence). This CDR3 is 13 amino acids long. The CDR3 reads CSASRTINSPLHF. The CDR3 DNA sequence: TGCAGTGCTAGTCGGACCATAAATTCACCCCTCCACTTT.

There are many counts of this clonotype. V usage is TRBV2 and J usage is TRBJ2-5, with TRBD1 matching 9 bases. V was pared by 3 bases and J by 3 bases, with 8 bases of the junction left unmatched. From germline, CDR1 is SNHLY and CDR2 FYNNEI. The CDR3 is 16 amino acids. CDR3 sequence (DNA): TGTGCCAGCAGTGACTTTAAGGGACAGGGAGAAGAGACCCAGTACTTC. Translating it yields CASSDFKGQGEETQYF. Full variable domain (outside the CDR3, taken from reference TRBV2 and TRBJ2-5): EPEVTQTPSHQVTQMGQEVILRCVPISNHLYFYWYRQILGQKVEFLVSFYNNEISEKSEIFDDQFSVERPDGSNFTLKIRSTKLEDSAMYFCASSDFKGQGEETQYFGPGTRLLVL.

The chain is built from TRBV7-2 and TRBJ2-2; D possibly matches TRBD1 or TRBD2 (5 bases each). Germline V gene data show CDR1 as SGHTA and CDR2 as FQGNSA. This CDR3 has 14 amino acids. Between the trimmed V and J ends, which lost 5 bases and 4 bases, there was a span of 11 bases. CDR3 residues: CASSQFGGTGELFF. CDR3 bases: TGTGCCAGCAGCCAGTTTGGGGGCACCGGGGAGCTGTTTTTT.

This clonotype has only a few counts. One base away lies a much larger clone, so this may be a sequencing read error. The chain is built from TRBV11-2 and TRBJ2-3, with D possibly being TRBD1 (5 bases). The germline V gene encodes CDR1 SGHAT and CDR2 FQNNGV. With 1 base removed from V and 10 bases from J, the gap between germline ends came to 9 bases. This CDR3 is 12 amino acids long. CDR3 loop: CASSLGSRAQYF. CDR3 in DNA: TGTGCCAGCAGCTTAGGATCCAGGGCGCAGTATTTT. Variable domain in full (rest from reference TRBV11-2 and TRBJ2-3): EAGVAQSPRYKIIEKRQSVAFWCNPISGHATLYWYQQILGQGPKLLIQFQNNGVVDDSQLPKDRFSAERLKGVDSTLKIQPAKLEDSAVYLCASSLGSRAQYFGPGTRLTVL.

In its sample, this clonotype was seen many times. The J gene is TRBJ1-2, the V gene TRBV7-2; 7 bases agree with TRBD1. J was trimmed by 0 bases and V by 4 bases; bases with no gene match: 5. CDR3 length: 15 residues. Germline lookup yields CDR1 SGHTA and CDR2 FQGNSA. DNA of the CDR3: TGTGCCAGCAGCTCACAGGGGATCGCTAACTATGGCTACACCTTC. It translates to CASSSQGIANYGYTF.

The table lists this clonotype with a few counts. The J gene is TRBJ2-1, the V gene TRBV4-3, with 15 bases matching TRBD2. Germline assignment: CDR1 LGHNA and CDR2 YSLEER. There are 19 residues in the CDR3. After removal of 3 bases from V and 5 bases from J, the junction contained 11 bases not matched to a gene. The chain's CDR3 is CASSHILRTSGGAHNEQFF. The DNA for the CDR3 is TGCGCCAGCAGCCATATACTCCGGACTAGCGGGGGGGCTCACAATGAGCAGTTCTTC.

The CDR3, as DNA: TGTGCCATCAGTGGTCAAGGGACGACTAAACAAGGAGGTTTTTTAAGTGAAGCTTTCTTT. It yields the protein CAISGQGTTKQGGFLSEAFF. The rearrangement uses TRBV10-3 and TRBJ1-1; tentative D call: TRBD1 (5 bases). Between the trimmed V and J ends, which lost 4 bases and 7 bases, there was a span of 34 bases. Germline lookup yields CDR1 ENHRY and CDR2 SYGVKD. The CDR3 spans 20 residues.

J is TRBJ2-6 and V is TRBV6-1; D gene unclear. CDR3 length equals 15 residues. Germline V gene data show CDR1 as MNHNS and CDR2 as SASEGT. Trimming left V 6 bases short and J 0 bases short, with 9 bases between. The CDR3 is CASRDQNSGANVLTF. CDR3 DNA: TGTGCCAGCAGGGATCAGAACTCTGGGGCCAACGTCCTGACTTTC.

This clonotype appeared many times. CDR3: CASSLAPGTGAEAFF. The DNA of the CDR3 is TGCGCCAGCAGCTTGGCCCCGGGGACCGGCGCTGAAGCTTTCTTT. The chain combines TRBV5-1 with TRBJ1-1; tentative D call: TRBD1 (5 bases). The CDR3 is 15 residues long. Per germline, CDR1 SGHRS and CDR2 YFSETQ. V was shortened by 0 bases and J by 6 bases, with 15 bases between the two germline ends.

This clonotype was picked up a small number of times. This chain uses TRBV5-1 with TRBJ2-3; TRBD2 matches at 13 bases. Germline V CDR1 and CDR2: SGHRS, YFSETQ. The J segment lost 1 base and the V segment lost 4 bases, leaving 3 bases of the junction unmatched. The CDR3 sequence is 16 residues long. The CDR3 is CASSRGTSGGTDTQYF. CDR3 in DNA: TGCGCCAGCAGCCGCGGGACTAGCGGGGGCACAGATACGCAGTATTTT.

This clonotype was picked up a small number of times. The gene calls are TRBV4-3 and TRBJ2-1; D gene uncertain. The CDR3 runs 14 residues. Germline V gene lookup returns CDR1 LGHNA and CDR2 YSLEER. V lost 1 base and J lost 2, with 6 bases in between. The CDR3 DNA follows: TGCGCCAGCAGCCAAGGTTTCACCTACAATGAGCAGTTCTTC. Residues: CASSQGFTYNEQFF.

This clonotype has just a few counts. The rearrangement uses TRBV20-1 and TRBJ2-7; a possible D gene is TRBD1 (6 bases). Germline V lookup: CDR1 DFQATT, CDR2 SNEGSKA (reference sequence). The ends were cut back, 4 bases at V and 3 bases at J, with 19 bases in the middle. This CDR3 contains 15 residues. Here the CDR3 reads CSAIPGQGSNYEQYF. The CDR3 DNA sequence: TGCAGTGCTATACCGGGACAAGGGTCGAACTACGAGCAGTACTTC.

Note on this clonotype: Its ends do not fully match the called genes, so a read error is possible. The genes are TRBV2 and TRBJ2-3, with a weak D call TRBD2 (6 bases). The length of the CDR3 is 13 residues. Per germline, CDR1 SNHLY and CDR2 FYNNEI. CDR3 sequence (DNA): TGTGCCAGCAGCGTACCGGGGGTGGATACGCGGTATTTT. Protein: CASSVPGVDTRYF.